This T cell receptor (beta chain) was documented in a study of neurological immune-mediated disorders. Regarding the study as a whole: While HTLV-1-associated myelopathy showed the greatest TCR clonal expansion, multiple sclerosis showed the least, falling below healthy controls.

This clonotype was seen at least ten times. What it binds is unknown. In TCRdb, the 5' RACE reads were re-called with MiXCR into one record per CDR3 protein. The profile shows 55,000 to 75,000 distinct CDR3 sequences, approximately 12% of them singletons. This TCR was recovered from a woman aged 60-75 years with HTLV-1-associated myelopathy (HAM/TSP). Source material: PBMCs.

CDR3 DNA: TGTGCCAGCAGCTTGTTCCAGACTGACTACGAGCAGTACTTC. This translates into CASSLFQTDYEQYF. This chain uses TRBV5-5 with TRBJ2-7; D is uncertain. The CDR3 runs to 14 residues. The germline V gene has CDR1 SGHKS and CDR2 YYEKEE (reference sequence). Trimming left V 1 base short and J 3 bases short, with 11 bases between.